This T cell receptor (beta chain) appears in the sequencing data of a study of cytomegalovirus exposure and HLA in healthy donors (dated by TCRdb to 2015 to 2018). Concerning the study at large: An earlier analysis of approximately 640 of the donors reported 250 to 350 Gb of sequence data and roughly 110 million unique TCR beta sequences from about 180 million T cells. An early release that covered about 600 HLA-typed donors contained approximately 300 gigabases of sequencing data and about 84 million unique TCR sequences. Among the 398 genotyped donors, 75% to 90% belonged to the genetic ancestry cluster associated with self-reported Caucasian donors. The study aimed to test whether cataloging public T cell receptors could reveal signatures of past pathogen exposure. The study used immunosequencing to profile the T cell repertoires of hundreds of subjects and linked those repertoires to cytomegalovirus serostatus. A separate validation cohort of roughly 120 different subjects was used in addition to the approximately 610-subject first cohort. The study combined high-throughput TCR immunosequencing, statistical association of individual TCRs with disease status, and machine learning to predict cytomegalovirus infection status. In a later analysis, previously published TCR beta repertoires from some 640 donors were re-analyzed and high-resolution HLA genotyping was added so that TCR occurrence patterns could be studied. In the later analysis, no new phenotypic data were used to find candidate immune exposures; instead, reliance was placed on TCR beta sequences and their occurrence across donors. An earlier analysis of 450 to 750 of the donors used high-throughput TCR beta sequencing to judge whether each TCR beta V gene segment behaved as functional or pseudogenic. Alongside the repertoire data, information on donor age, sex, ethnicity and CMV serostatus was compiled. A later genetic analysis used genome-wide SNP genotypes for 398 of the 666 donors, treating that subset as a discovery cohort. Every discovery cohort repertoire had been produced on one sequencing platform. Both class I and class II loci were covered by HLA typing, at four-digit resolution. Typing coverage differed by locus: A, B, C, DRB1 and DQB1 were typed in roughly 620-640 donors, DQA1 in about 510, DPA1 in some 600, and DPB1 in just under 490. A handful of DR-DQ haplotypes were handled as single units for association and clustering because linkage in the cohort was strong. On average, around 240,000 unique TCR beta nucleotide sequences were sequenced per donor among some 420 genotyped donors of the cohort, with roughly 18% of those sequences being non-productive. Results the study describes overall, beyond this receptor: According to a later analysis, most CMV-associated TCR beta chains appeared to be HLA-restricted, and the HLA associations seemed to be driven largely by CMV exposure. A later analysis found that HLA-associated TCR beta chains were more clonally expanded and had lower generation probabilities than equally common non-associated chains. In an earlier analysis of around 500 of the donors, most TCR beta V segments appeared in productive rearrangements about 90% or about 30% of the time, broadly matching IMGT annotations. The study gave a list of roughly 150 TCR beta chains associated with cytomegalovirus. When HLA alleles, especially DR and DQ, strongly co-occurred, attributing TCR associations to individual alleles was difficult. A later analysis reported that several top co-occurrence clusters appeared linked to parvovirus B19, influenza, CMV and Epstein-Barr virus. A cluster of highly shared sequence variants was judged likely to represent a technical artifact of the sequencing pipeline. The earlier analysis of 587 of the donors excluded fewer than 20 rarely observed V segments, including chromosome 9 orphons, because counts were too low. Only TCR beta chains were sequenced in this cohort, and the absence of alpha or paired-chain data limited detectable features. While some public TCRs were present in many individuals, most TCR sequences turned up only very rarely across donors. Correlated functional status among segregating V segments might reflect linkage disequilibrium, but an unknown experimental factor could not be ruled out. Cytomegalovirus status was reported to be diagnosed by the classifier with high specificity and sensitivity in both the original and validation cohorts. In a later analysis, the rate of TCR association differed among HLA loci, with DRB1 alleles having the most associated TCRs and HLA-C alleles having the fewest. Sequencing depth was assumed to be roughly uniform across donors in the presence/absence analyses, though that assumption may not hold. Specific HLA alleles were associated with roughly 17,000 TCR beta sequences at a false discovery rate of 0.05 in a later analysis. In vitro tests confirmed that a few of the cytomegalovirus-associated TCR beta chains recognize cytomegalovirus antigens. A later genetic analysis reported fewer N-insertions in productive TCRs among donors in an Asian-associated ancestry cluster than the approximately 670-donor mean. An association between a missense DCLRE1C variant and V-gene and J-gene trimming of TCR beta chains was found in a later genetic analysis and replicated in an independent cohort. A further reported finding was that TCR beta sequences accurately predicted the HLA-A and HLA-B alleles for most subjects in the first cohort. CMV serostatus was the only immune exposure information available for the cohort. It was suggested by the authors that the approach could potentially be generalized to other disease states and immunological phenotypes. Some IMGT-functional V segments, including TRBV6-2 and TRBV6-3, could not be distinguished by the 87-base-pair reads and were therefore excluded. Because HLA typing was unavailable for some donors at each locus, only the typed subset was used in association tests.

Library method: the immunoSEQ multiplex PCR assay. For the multiplex PCR, a mixture combining 60 forward primers for TCR Vbeta segments and 13 reverse primers for TCR Jbeta segments was used. The CDR3 region of rearranged TCR beta genes was amplified from genomic DNA with a multiplex PCR assay. The Illumina HiSeq System was used to sequence the amplified TCR beta libraries as 87-base-pair reads. For the original study's pipeline: A later analysis counted about 80 million unique TCR beta chains across the 550 to 800 repertoires, and some 11 million of these chains were shared by at least two donors. Raw reads were error-corrected and collapsed into unique sequences with a nearest-neighbor algorithm that merged closely related sequences to remove PCR and sequencing errors. To assign V, D and J gene segments, CDR3 sequences were aligned to IMGT reference sequences. For a sequence to be retained, a match of at least six nucleotides was required to both a V gene segment and a J gene segment. A rearrangement was called productive if the CDR3 had no stop codons and remained in frame with V and J, and every other rearrangement was called non-productive. CDR3 was defined according to IMGT convention as the region running from the second conserved V-encoded cysteine to the conserved J-encoded phenylalanine. The earlier analysis of 550 to 650 of the donors excluded any sequence lacking an unambiguous match to a single V gene segment. In an earlier analysis of 450 to 750 of the donors, a V segment was called functional when productive rearrangements were above 56.7%, and segregating when the standard deviation between donors exceeded 5%. To diagnose cytomegalovirus status from the catalog of TCR beta chain sequences, a statistical classification framework was built. In a later analysis, V and J genes were assigned by comparing TCR nucleotide sequences against IMGT/GENE-DB human TR gene sequences. In a later analysis, CDR3 sequences and most-parsimonious VDJ recombination scenarios were assigned using the TCRdist pipeline. In a later analysis, each TCR beta chain was defined by its CDR3 amino acid sequence together with its V-gene family, and reads without a unique V-gene family were excluded. To address suspected cross-contamination and a sequencing artifact, a later analysis removed roughly 580 highly shared, low-generation-probability nucleotide sequences. In a later analysis, a clonal expansion index for each public chain was calculated from normalized within-repertoire ranks of inferred template counts. In a later analysis, generation probabilities were computed with a VDJ recombination model fitted to out-of-frame rearrangements, and the resulting probabilities were checked against IGoR. Hypergeometric tests were used in a later analysis to score TCR-TCR, TCR-HLA and TCR-CMV co-occurrence, with a repertoire-size bias correction applied to the TCR pairs. To estimate false discovery rates, a later analysis permuted the HLA or CMV assignments 20 times. In a later analysis, co-occurring TCRs were grouped using DBSCAN, and TCRdist sequence similarity was added for clustering within HLA-allele-positive subsets. Repertoires with fewer than 30,000 or more than 120,000 public chains were left out of co-occurrence clustering, as were about 5 repertoires with anomalous nucleotide sharing. The table was pulled from immuneACCESS by TCRdb, which kept in-frame rearrangements only. Such tables lose some clones; where checked, under half of the loss comes from unresolved V genes, and the rest has no known cause. The V and J calls and clone size are taken from that table; D and trimming were inferred from the DNA. The table for this sample lists 150,000 to 200,000 clones; 84% of them were counted only once. Together, the top ten hold around 0.26% of the sample.

The cohort consisted of 600 to 750 healthy bone marrow donors. At the time of sampling, all cohort members were nominally healthy, though unrecorded immune exposures were likely present. The donor was CMV seronegative and was included in the group of about 400 seronegative cohort members. A peripheral blood sample was provided by each donor, and peripheral blood mononuclear cells were used for TCR beta sequencing. Genomic DNA was extracted from the blood cell samples with the Qiagen DNeasy Blood Extraction Kit. Note on this clone: Its recognized antigen is unknown. Base qualities were left out, and no much larger clone turns up one base away.

For CDR1 and CDR2, the germline V gene lists MNHEY and SVGAGI. Trimming takes 8 bases off V and 1 base off J; junction bases not matched to a gene: 8. Spanning cysteine to phenylalanine, the CDR3 consists of 14 amino acids. The only DNA kept is the CDR3, 42 bases in frame from the first base. The sequence joins TRBV6-5 to TRBJ2-7; 7 central nucleotides agree with TRBD1. The TCR comes from a boy under 18 in good health and CMV-seronegative. The sample was PBMCs. At the DNA level, the sequence is TGTGCCAGCCACTCTCCGACAGGGTCCTACGAGCAGTACTTC. This sequence encodes CASHSPTGSYEQYF.